What follows describes a single TCR beta chain. The data were taken from a study of T-cell memory formation after mild COVID-19. Trimming removed 5 bases at V and 5 bases at J, with 12 bases between. Germline CDR1 and CDR2: SEHNR and FQNEAQ (reference sequence). The CDR3 sequence is 13 residues long. TCRdb reanalysed the 5' RACE reads using MiXCR and keeps one entry per CDR3 protein. This repertoire shows about 430,000 distinct CDR3 sequences, more than 20% found once; its top ten account for about 10%. The sample consisted of PBMCs or a T cell subset sorted from them (not recorded which). The chain is built from TRBV7-9 and TRBJ2-5; a possible D gene is TRBD1 (6 bases). The source of this sequence is an adult woman who had mild COVID-19 (a few samples of this study predate the infection). Cell type and time point are not known. As DNA, the CDR3 is TGTGCCAGCAGCATAACAGGGCTGGAGACCCAGTACTTC. Translation: CASSITGLETQYF. The whole variable domain, filled in from reference TRBV7-9 and TRBJ2-5, reads DTGVSQNPRHKITKRGQNVTFRCDPISEHNRLYWYRQTLGQGPEFLTYFQNEAQLEKSRLLSDRFSAERPKGSFSTLEIQRTEQGDSAMYLCASSITGLETQYFGPGTRLLVL.